This TCR beta chain appears in the sequencing data of a study of blood T cell repertoires in COVID-19. Germline-derived CDR1 and CDR2 are MDHEN and SYDVKM. The CDR3 is made up of 14 amino acids. V lost 8 bases and J lost 3, with 15 bases in between. Here immunoSEQ multiplex PCR was the method, and the copy in TCRdb shows in-frame clones only, minus some. There are approximately 170,000 clones in the sample; less than 90% occur only once, and roughly 8.6% lies in the top ten. The chain couples TRBV28 to TRBJ2-3; possibly TRBD2 for D (7 bases). Source material: PBMCs or T cells enriched from blood (not recorded which). This receptor was identified in a woman aged 45-60 years who had recovered from COVID-19. DNA of the CDR3: TGTGCCAGCTCCAGGGGAGGGGGAACAGATACGCAGTATTTT. The encoded protein is CASSRGGGTDTQYF.